This TCR beta chain appears in the sequencing data of a study of CD8 T cells in Susac syndrome (dated by TCRdb to between 2019 and 2020). In the study overall: Whether CD8+ T cell activation and differentiation in Susac syndrome was antigen driven was tested using repertoire sequencing.

For this clonotype: Its specific antigen is unknown. Base qualities are not provided; no much larger clone lies one nucleotide away.

The paper's findings and limits, for the study overall: The study acknowledged that relatively few individuals were included in the TCR sequencing and HLA analysis.

Trimming at the junction amounts to 2 bases on V and 2 bases on J, and the germline ends lie 11 bases apart. The CDR3 contains 15 residues, cysteine and phenylalanine counted. CDR3 DNA only is kept here, 45 bases in frame from base 1. Taken from the germline V gene, the CDR1 and CDR2 loops are ENHRY and SYGVKD. Peripheral blood CD8+ and CD4+ T cells from healthy donors, Susac syndrome patients and multiple sclerosis patients were profiled using high-throughput TCR beta sequencing. The multiple sclerosis controls were treatment-naive patients whose relapsing-remitting disease, either stable or active, fulfilled the revised McDonald criteria. CD8+ TEMRA cells were enriched by FACS, while bulk CD8+ and CD4+ T cells were purified by magnetic negative isolation. Blood was drawn into EDTA tubes, processed within 24 hours, and PBMCs were isolated by density gradient centrifugation. PBMCs intended for TCR sequencing were frozen in liquid nitrogen and were later thawed in a 37 degrees C water bath. A purity of at least 90% was achieved for sorted or isolated CD4+, CD8+ and CD8+ TEMRA cells.

RNA was extracted using the RNeasy kit, and about 0.45 to 1 microgram was reverse transcribed with random hexamers. The immunoSEQ multiplex PCR assay, covering 54 Vbeta and 13 Jbeta segments, was used to amplify TCR beta CDR3 regions. Bias from PCR amplification was corrected by using a synthetic template baseline for primer optimization and for computational correction. Per the source publication's procedure: Only productive sequences were kept, with reads annotated to V, D and J genes according to IMGT and analyzed in immunoSEQ Analyzer. Clonality was computed as one minus Shannon entropy normalized by log2 of the number of productive unique sequences. Public and private clones were assessed among the 100 most prevalent clones of each patient and control. Susac-specific clones were defined as absent from healthy and MS cohorts, approximately 1,000 published viral clones and other ImmuneACCESS disease sequences. TCRdb ran its own pipeline on the public reads, namely fastp trimming at Q25 and MiXCR clone calling, and kept in-frame beta chains. Merged by CDR3 protein, the rows form single entries marked with the most common genes and DNA. Clone size and V and J calls follow TCRdb, not the original study. This sample comprises a few hundred thousand distinct CDR3 sequences, under 95% of them detected only once. The biggest ten clones account for about 0.07% of the sample.

This TCR came from a human donor with multiple sclerosis. The material sequenced was CD4+ T cells from PBMCs. Here the chain combines TRBV10-3 and TRBJ2-3; tentative D gene TRBD2, with 6 bases matching. CDR3 protein: CAISEGGGNTDTQYF. The DNA reads as follows: TGTGCCATCAGTGAGGGAGGCGGGAACACAGATACGCAGTATTTT.